The 15 T cell receptor beta chains below were found in one sample sequenced in a study of OX40 agonist ivuxolimab in advanced cancers. Some clones are missing from TCRdb's copy, which holds only in-frame ones; the method was immunoSEQ multiplex PCR. The sample has fewer than 20,000 clones, approximately 86% seen once. The material sequenced was CD4+ or CD8+ T cells sorted from blood, taken in a trial of the OX40 agonist ivuxolimab. These receptors were obtained from an adult with an advanced solid tumor such as melanoma, head and neck, liver or kidney cancer.

The genes are TRBV6-5 and TRBJ2-2; perhaps TRBD1 as D (6 bases). The CDR3 length is 15 residues. Trimming removed 4 bases at V and 1 base at J, with 10 bases between. CDR1 and CDR2 (germline): MNHEY, SVGAGI. The CDR3 DNA reads TGTGCCAGCAGTTCCGGGACAATGAACACCGGGGAGCTGTTTTTT. Translating it yields CASSSGTMNTGELFF.

This sequence joins TRBV28 and TRBJ2-4, with TRBD2 matching 8 bases. The trim removed 6 bases at V and 0 bases at J, leaving 4 bases unmatched. Germline CDR1 MDHEN, CDR2 SYDVKM. The CDR3 length is 15 residues. The CDR3 is CASRIGGGAKNIQYF. CDR3 bases: TGTGCCAGCAGGATCGGGGGGGGAGCCAAAAACATTCAGTACTTC.

CDR3 nucleotides: TGTGCCAGCAGCTTGGCGGGGGGGGTTAGCCACGAGCAGTACTTC. As protein: CASSLAGGVSHEQYF. The genes are TRBV5-4 and TRBJ2-7; 8 bases are shared with TRBD2. This CDR3 is 15 amino acids long. Germline values: CDR1 SGHNT, CDR2 YYREEE (reference sequence). J gave up 5 bases and V 0 bases, and 7 bases lay outside the gene matches.

This chain uses TRBV7-2 with TRBJ2-2, with 9 bases aligning to TRBD1. J gave up 4 bases and V 1 base, and 10 bases lay outside the gene matches. Germline V gives CDR1 SGHTA, CDR2 FQGNSA. The CDR3 is 18 residues long. CDR3 amino acids: CASSLGGGTGLFTGELFF. The CDR3 nucleotides read TGTGCCAGCAGCTTAGGGGGCGGGACAGGGTTATTCACCGGGGAGCTGTTTTTT.

The chain carries TRBV19 and TRBJ2-3, with 10 bases matching TRBD2. The CDR3 contains 14 residues. Trimming removed 6 bases from V and 6 bases from J; junction bases left unmatched: 6. Germline CDR1 and CDR2: LNHDA and SQIVND (reference sequence). The CDR3, as DNA: TGTGCCAGTAGGGTAGCGGGAGGCGTGGATACGCAGTATTTT. It translates to CASRVAGGVDTQYF.

The chain couples TRBV19 to TRBJ2-6; no clear D. V dropped 8 bases and J dropped 2 bases, with 10 bases sitting between them. This CDR3 has 14 amino acids. Germline V lookup: CDR1 LNHDA, CDR2 SQIVND (reference sequence). The CDR3 loop is CASQRVAGANVLTF. CDR3 DNA sequence: TGTGCCAGTCAAAGGGTTGCTGGGGCCAACGTCCTGACTTTC.

V gene TRBV7-2 combines with J gene TRBJ1-3; TRBD1 agrees at 9 bases. The CDR3 is made up of 16 amino acids. The junction had 5 bases not matched to a gene; V was cut back by 5 bases and J by 0 bases. Germline CDR1 SGHTA, CDR2 FQGNSA. CDR3 coding DNA: TGTGCCAGCAGCCCCGGGACAGGGAGCTCTGGAAACACCATATATTTT. Its translation: CASSPGTGSSGNTIYF.

This clone has a single count. This chain uses TRBV2 with TRBJ2-5; 16 nucleotides match TRBD2. V was clipped by 1 base and J by 9 bases; unmatched bases: 2. In germline, CDR1 is SNHLY, CDR2 FYNNEI. This CDR3 comprises 15 residues. The CDR3: CASSEEGLAGGPQYF. DNA of the CDR3: TGTGCCAGCAGTGAAGAGGGACTAGCGGGAGGGCCCCAGTACTTC.

This rearrangement joins TRBV7-2 to TRBJ2-5, with 8 bases fitting TRBD2. The J call may be incorrect, as the DNA end agrees better with TRBJ2-7. The CDR3 is made up of 15 amino acids. Germline V gene sequence: CDR1 SGHTA, CDR2 FQGNSA. The CDR3 region is CASSSKAGATYEQYF. In DNA form, the CDR3 reads TGTGCCAGCAGCTCAAAAGCGGGGGCTACTTACGAGCAGTACTTC.

The chain employs TRBV5-8 and TRBJ2-2; 10 nucleotides match TRBD2. With V trimmed by 1 base and J by 5 bases, 8 bases remained unmatched. The germline V gene encodes CDR1 SGHTS and CDR2 YDEGEE. The CDR3 length is 17 residues. This CDR3 reads CASSLIGLAGETGELFF. The CDR3 nucleotides read TGTGCCAGCAGCTTGATCGGGCTAGCGGGAGAAACCGGGGAGCTGTTTTTT.

This chain links TRBV6-5 with TRBJ1-2, with a weak D call TRBD1 (6 bases). CDR1 is MNHEY, CDR2 SVGAGI, per germline. The CDR3 is 13 amino acids. Trimming took off 5 bases at V and 8 bases at J, with 15 bases between the two ends. CDR3 DNA: TGTGCCAGCAGTGTACAGGGAGAATACGGCTACACCTTC. Translated: CASSVQGEYGYTF.

The chain carries TRBV9 and TRBJ2-2, with a possible D match to TRBD2 (6 bases). CDR1 is SGDLS, CDR2 YYNGEE, per germline. V shed 3 bases and J shed 2 bases, with 14 bases lying between them. This CDR3 is 16 amino acids long. The CDR3 protein is CASSAVAAGNTGELFF. CDR3 nucleotides: TGTGCCAGCAGCGCCGTAGCGGCAGGAAACACCGGGGAGCTGTTTTTT.

In nucleotides, the CDR3 is TGTGCCAGCAGCCGCCAGGGAATCGAGCAGTACTTC. Protein sequence: CASSRQGIEQYF. The V gene is TRBV7-8, the J gene TRBJ2-7; D is possibly TRBD1 (5 bases). CDR1 and CDR2 from the germline V gene are SGHVS and FQNEAQ. The CDR3 sequence is 12 residues long. Between the trimmed V and J ends, which lost 5 bases and 6 bases, there was a span of 11 bases.

The V and J genes are TRBV11-1 and TRBJ1-1; 7 positions match TRBD1. This CDR3 contains 14 residues. Germline loops: CDR1 SGHAT, CDR2 FQDESV (reference sequence). V gave up 3 bases and J gave up 4 bases; unmatched junction bases: 5. In DNA, the CDR3 is TGTGCCAGCAGCTTTCACAGGGGTGGCACTGAAGCTTTCTTT. Translated, it gives CASSFHRGGTEAFF.

Details on this clone: Different DNA sequences within this sample yield the same CDR3. V and J are TRBV7-2 and TRBJ2-7; TRBD1 matches at 10 bases. J gave up 0 bases and V 1 base, and 0 bases lay outside the gene matches. The CDR3 is 15 residues long. Germline CDR1 is SGHTA and CDR2 is FQGNSA. The CDR3 DNA reads as TGTGCCAGCAGCTTAGGGACAGGGGGCTCCTACGAGCAGTACTTC. Encoded protein: CASSLGTGGSYEQYF.